This passage covers 8 T cell receptor beta chains from one sample sequenced in a study of blood T cell repertoires in COVID-19. Assay used: immunoSEQ multiplex PCR; TCRdb lists only in-frame clones, some missing. The sample lists 90,000 or so clones, about 85% occurring once. What was sequenced was peripheral blood. The receptors were sampled from a man in his 60s with acute or convalescent COVID-19.

The chain recombines TRBV15 with TRBJ2-3; TRBD2 aligns across 10 bases. Germline-derived CDR1 and CDR2 are LNHNV and YYDKDF (reference sequence). This CDR3 is 15 amino acids long. V gave up 0 bases and J gave up 7 bases; unmatched junction bases: 4. CDR3 protein: CATSREAGGSNTQYF. CDR3 bases: TGTGCCACCAGCAGAGAAGCGGGGGGGTCGAATACGCAGTATTTT.

The CDR3 loop reads CASSQDPRGRGEKLFF. CDR3 sequence (DNA): TGCGCCAGCAGCCAAGATCCCAGGGGGCGGGGTGAAAAACTGTTTTTT. The gene calls are TRBV4-1 and TRBJ1-4, with 8 bases identical to TRBD1. Germline trimming cut 0 bases from V and 7 bases from J; bases unmatched to any gene: 7. Germline V gene lookup returns CDR1 MGHRA and CDR2 YSYEKL. CDR3 size: 16 residues.

The V call is TRBV7-9, the J call TRBJ1-4, with D possibly TRBD1 on 5 matching bases. The germline V gene encodes CDR1 SEHNR and CDR2 FQNEAQ (reference sequence). V lost 4 bases and J lost 0, with 9 bases in between. This CDR3 is built from 15 residues. CDR3 region: CASSSQTATNEKLFF. In DNA, the CDR3 is TGTGCCAGCAGCTCTCAGACAGCAACTAATGAAAAACTGTTTTTT.

This chain joins TRBV30 and TRBJ2-5; possibly TRBD1 for D (6 bases). This CDR3 has 14 amino acids. The germline V gene has CDR1 GTSNPN and CDR2 SVGIG (reference sequence). Trimming took 3 bases from V and 3 from J, leaving 14 bases between them. Here the CDR3 DNA reads TGTGCCTGGAGCTCCCCGGACAGTAAAGAGACCCAGTACTTC. This gives the protein CAWSSPDSKETQYF.

The chain links TRBV5-1 to TRBJ2-7; 8 bases line up with TRBD1. This CDR3 comprises 15 residues. J lost 0 bases, V lost 4 bases, and 6 bases had no gene match. From germline, CDR1 is SGHRS and CDR2 YFSETQ. The CDR3 DNA sequence: TGCGCCAGCAGCCAGGGACAGGAGGTCTCCTACGAGCAGTACTTC. Translated, it gives CASSQGQEVSYEQYF.

This clone was counted between two and nine times. The V and J genes are TRBV19 and TRBJ1-2; D perhaps matches TRBD1 (6 bases). The CDR3 contains 14 residues. CDR1 and CDR2 (germline): LNHDA, SQIVND (reference sequence). Trimming took 1 base from V and 1 from J, leaving 7 bases between them. This chain's CDR3 is CASSIADSNYGYTF. The CDR3 nucleotides read TGTGCCAGTAGTATAGCGGACAGTAACTATGGCTACACCTTC.

The chain links TRBV5-6 to TRBJ1-5; 7 positions match TRBD1. The V and J ends lost 4 bases and 8 bases, in that order; junction bases with no gene match: 6. The CDR3 sequence is 13 residues long. Per germline, CDR1 SGHDT and CDR2 YYEEEE. The CDR3 is CASSRGQVEPQHF. Here the CDR3 DNA reads TGTGCCAGCAGCCGTGGACAGGTAGAGCCCCAGCATTTT.

V and J are TRBV4-1 and TRBJ2-2; the match to TRBD2 covers 14 bases. Trimming cost V 1 base and J 2 bases; bases outside gene matches: 3. Germline V CDR1 and CDR2: MGHRA, YSYEKL. This CDR3 has 18 residues. DNA for the CDR3: TGCGCCAGCAGCCAAGTGGGACTAGCGGGGGCCAACACCGGGGAGCTGTTTTTT. Translation: CASSQVGLAGANTGELFF.